This section outlines one T cell receptor beta chain sequence together with its context. Its specificity is unknown. CDR3 length: 14 amino acids. Trimming at V came to 4 bases and at J to 4 bases, leaving 5 bases not matched to a gene. In germline, CDR1 is SGHAT, CDR2 FQNNGV. The PCR used 60 Vbeta and 13 Jbeta primers. Methods used by the authors: About 11 million shared chains were among the roughly 80 million unique TCR beta chains that a later analysis counted. Here immunoSEQ multiplex PCR was the method, and the copy in TCRdb shows in-frame clones only, minus some. V and J calls and clone size are copied from that table; D and trimming were computed from the DNA. The data contain 150,000 to 190,000 clones, about 85% of them seen just once; the ten biggest clones take up 2% to 2.5%. The sample is drawn from a study of cytomegalovirus exposure and HLA in healthy donors. Whole-study context: Across around 400 genotyped donors, just over 80% landed in the Caucasian-associated ancestry cluster. Notes on the study in general: An analysis done earlier found most TCR beta V segments productive about 87% or about 30% of the time.

The chain carries TRBV11-2 and TRBJ1-2; 8 nucleotides line up with TRBD1. The TCR comes from a woman aged 18-29 years in good health and CMV-seronegative. Sample: PBMCs. CDR3 residues: CASSSEQGVYGYTF. CDR3 DNA sequence: TGTGCCAGCAGCTCGGAACAGGGGGTCTATGGCTACACCTTC.